This TCR beta chain was recovered during a study of OX40 agonist ivuxolimab in advanced cancers. About the research overall: The study gave patients intravenous ivuxolimab at 0.01 to 10 mg/kg every 2 weeks. Findings and caveats of the study: CD8+ T cells were the subset that, on average, had more expanded clones than CD4+. Both CD4+ and CD8+ T cell populations in blood had undergone clonal expansion by week 6 at 0.1 to 3.0 mg/kg.

To note about this clone: The antigen remains undetermined.

TCRdb keeps only in-frame clones here, not all; method: immunoSEQ multiplex PCR. The sample includes some 57,000 clones, 86% of them seen just once. This specimen was CD4+ or CD8+ T cells sorted from blood, taken in a trial of the OX40 agonist ivuxolimab. This TCR was recovered from an adult with an advanced solid tumor such as melanoma, head and neck, liver or kidney cancer.

The CDR3: CASSLAEGRSEQYF. CDR3 bases: TGCGCCAGCAGCTTGGCAGAGGGCAGGTCCGAGCAGTACTTC. The chain links TRBV5-1 to TRBJ2-7; weak D call: TRBD2 (5 bases). Trimming left V 0 bases short and J 6 bases short, with 13 bases between. CDR1 is SGHRS, CDR2 YFSETQ, per germline. This CDR3 has 14 residues.